This T cell receptor beta chain was retrieved from a study of shared clonotypes between healthy human individuals. Replicate PCRs for unsorted PBMC used roughly 300 ng DNA (about 30,000 T cell genomes). Ten immunoSEQ deep assay plates were used to sequence the DNA of unsorted PBMCs. This table comes from immunoSEQ multiplex PCR, and its TCRdb copy is limited to in-frame clones, with some not included. This table holds about 490,000 clones, around 80% found once. The CDR3 has 13 amino acids. Germline CDR1 reads SQVTM; CDR2 reads ANQGSEA. The V and J ends lost 4 bases and 0 bases, in that order; junction bases with no gene match: 0. Regarding this clone: Antigen: not known.

General study points: Clonotype sharing among the donors was expected to vary with sequencing depth. The authors sampled blood alone, and tissue repertoires likely differ.

This chain uses TRBV29-1 with TRBJ2-3, with TRBD1 matching over 8 bases. The sample taken for sequencing was PBMCs. This sequence originates from a woman aged 40 to 50 in good health. Some clones in this sample may be carry-over from other donors' samples. The CDR3 bases are TGCAGCGTTGGGGACAGGAGCACAGATACGCAGTATTTT. Translating gives CSVGDRSTDTQYF.